This TCR beta chain was identified in a study of Ad26.COV2.S vaccination and SARS-CoV-2 variants. Repertoires were generated with immunoSEQ multiplex PCR, while TCRdb's copy carries only in-frame clones and drops some. The data contain hundreds of thousands of clones, around 86% of them seen just once; the ten biggest clones take up around 3.5%. The treatment is: roughly 19 received Ad26.COV2.S at low or high dose, single or two shots; 5 received placebo; per-sample allocation not given. Sampling took place 63 days after the first vaccine or placebo injection. Germline V CDR1 and CDR2: SGHRS, YFSETQ. V was clipped by 0 bases and J by 8 bases, with 18 bases between them. The CDR3 runs 16 residues.

The sequence came from a person between 18 and 65 years old who received the Ad26.COV2.S COVID-19 vaccine or a placebo. This chain joins TRBV5-1 and TRBJ2-1; tentatively, D is TRBD1 (6 bases). The specimen was peripheral blood, collected in a trial of Ad26.COV2.S vaccine versus placebo. CDR3 protein: CASSLEGHGVEHEQFF. DNA of the CDR3: TGCGCCAGCAGCTTGGAGGGACACGGAGTCGAACATGAGCAGTTCTTC.